The rows below give T cell receptor beta chains drawn from one sample of a study of blood T cell repertoires in COVID-19. Some clones are missing from TCRdb's copy, which holds only in-frame ones; the method was immunoSEQ multiplex PCR. The sample shows around 67,000 clones, over 65% of them seen only once. The sample was peripheral blood. These receptor sequences come from a woman in her seventies with acute or convalescent COVID-19. The CDR3 runs from the conserved cysteine through the conserved F or W. A D gene is named only where the DNA matches it firmly. Expanded clones get a size class; other rows say once, few or many, or leave the size out.

TRBJ1-4 . TRBV7-9 TRBD1 CASSLGDRDNEKLFF TGTGCCAGCAGCTTAGGGGACAGGGATAATGAAAAACTGTTTTTT
TRBJ2-3 . TRBV7-3 . CASSSTGPGADTQYF TGTGCCAGCAGCTCTACGGGCCCAGGGGCAGATACGCAGTATTTT
TRBJ1-2 . TRBV6-5 . CASRPFEAINYGYTF TGTGCCAGCCGCCCGTTTGAAGCCATCAACTATGGCTACACCTTC
TRBJ1-1 few TRBV6-5 . CASSYSGGRGTEAFF TGTGCCAGCAGTTACTCGGGGGGGAGGGGAACTGAAGCTTTCTTT
TRBJ2-3 . TRBV25-1 TRBD2 CASNLAGSSTDTQYF TGTGCCAGCAACCTAGCGGGTTCTAGCACAGATACGCAGTATTTT
TRBJ1-4 once TRBV28 TRBD1 CASSSYRGGNEKLFF TGTGCCAGCAGTTCGTACAGGGGTGGGAATGAAAAACTGTTTTTT
TRBJ2-5 . TRBV5-3 . CARSLNRDF TGTGCCAGAAGCTTGAACAGGGACTTC
TRBJ2-3 few TRBV7-2 TRBD2 CASSPTPGLAGLSDTQYF TGTGCCAGCAGCCCCACCCCGGGACTAGCGGGACTGTCAGATACGCAGTATTTT
TRBJ2-7 . TRBV5-4 . CASSPGQSYEQYF TGTGCCAGCAGCCCAGGACAGTCCTACGAGCAGTACTTC
TRBJ2-3 . TRBV9 TRBD2 CASSPRDYTDTQYF TGTGCCAGCAGCCCCCGGGACTACACAGATACGCAGTATTTT
TRBJ1-1 . TRBV19 . CASSIDNSLNTEAFF TGTGCCAGTAGTATAGATAACAGCTTGAACACTGAAGCTTTCTTT
TRBJ2-7 . TRBV18 TRBD1 CASSQTGVYEQYF TGTGCCAGCTCACAGACAGGGGTGTACGAGCAGTACTTC
TRBJ1-5 once TRBV7-8 . CASSFGQYNQPQHF TGTGCCAGCAGCTTCGGACAGTACAATCAGCCCCAGCATTTT
TRBJ1-1 . TRBV5-1 . CASSSGGLDTEAFF TGCGCCAGCAGCTCGGGGGGTTTGGACACTGAAGCTTTCTTT
TRBJ1-2 . TRBV14 . CASSQVAGFYGYTF TGTGCCAGCAGCCAAGTAGCCGGGTTCTATGGCTACACCTTC
TRBJ1-2 . TRBV6-4 . CASSDSGSRNYGYTF TGTGCCAGCAGTGACTCGGGCAGCCGAAACTATGGCTACACCTTC
TRBJ2-5 . TRBV5-1 TRBD1 CASSPGQGAVRQETQYF TGCGCCAGCAGCCCGGGACAGGGGGCTGTCAGACAAGAGACCCAGTACTTC
TRBJ1-1 . TRBV11-2 . CASSPQGLHTEAFF TGTGCCAGCAGCCCACAGGGTTTGCACACTGAAGCTTTCTTT
TRBJ1-2 . TRBV14 . CASSQVSRLGYTF TGTGCCAGCAGTCAAGTCTCCCGACTTGGCTACACCTTC
TRBJ1-1 . TRBV10-2 . CASTSGSTEAFF TGCGCCAGCACCTCAGGCAGCACTGAAGCTTTCTTT
TRBJ1-4 . TRBV2 TRBD1 CASSERAGGNEKLFF TGTGCCAGCAGTGAGCGGGCAGGGGGGAATGAAAAACTGTTTTTT
TRBJ2-1 few TRBV12-5 TRBD2 CASGLAIGGTSPYNEQFF TGTGCTAGTGGTTTAGCGATCGGGGGGACTAGCCCCTACAATGAGCAGTTCTTC
TRBJ1-2 few TRBV10-3 TRBD1 CAISETGGDYGYTF TGTGCCATCAGTGAAACAGGGGGCGACTATGGCTACACCTTC
TRBJ1-2 few TRBV7-8 TRBD1 CASSFGPPGQTSNYGYTF TGTGCCAGCAGCTTCGGGCCCCCGGGACAGACCTCTAACTATGGCTACACCTTC
TRBJ1-1 . TRBV7-2 . CASTYQSRRTEAFF TGTGCCAGCACCTACCAATCACGGCGGACTGAAGCTTTCTTT
TRBJ1-5 . TRBV27 . CASSLMGHYSNQPQHF TGTGCCAGCAGTCTGATGGGACATTATAGCAATCAGCCCCAGCATTTT